Listed below are T cell receptor beta chains from one sample, sequenced in a study of T cell responses to AZD1222 COVID-19 vaccine. Method: immunoSEQ multiplex PCR; TCRdb's copy keeps in-frame clones and lacks some. The sample shows 150,000 or so clones, about 91% of them seen only once. This specimen consisted of peripheral blood, obtained on day 0 of MenACWY control vaccination. Receptors originate from an adult in good health. Each CDR3 is given with its conserved first and last residue. Fields, in order: clone size, D gene, J gene, CDR3 length, V gene, CDR3 protein, CDR3 DNA. The D gene is left open where the match is weak. Clone size is not always given. Where it is, it says once, few, many or a class for expanded clones.

medium-sized	.	TRBJ2-3	11	TRBV12-3/TRBV12-4	CASTNTDTQYF	TGTGCCAGCACCAACACAGATACGCAGTATTTT
few	.	TRBJ1-2	13	TRBV12-3/TRBV12-4	CASSLGTRMGYTF	TGTGCCAGCAGTTTAGGGACGCGGATGGGCTACACCTTC
.	.	TRBJ2-5	12	TRBV5-6	CASSLGPKTQYF	TGTGCCAGCAGCTTGGGCCCGAAGACCCAGTACTTC
.	.	TRBJ2-5	16	TRBV6-1	CASSEAGAGVQETQYF	TGTGCCAGCAGTGAAGCAGGGGCAGGGGTCCAAGAGACCCAGTACTTC
.	.	TRBJ2-1	15	TRBV5-4	CASSSSGTPYNEQFF	TGTGCCAGCAGTTCCTCCGGGACACCTTACAATGAGCAGTTCTTC
.	.	TRBJ1-2	12	TRBV12-3/TRBV12-4	CASSLQGYGYTF	TGTGCCAGCAGTTTACAGGGCTATGGCTACACCTTC
.	.	TRBJ2-1	13	TRBV18	CASSPDIYNEQFF	TGTGCCAGCTCACCGGATATTTACAATGAGCAGTTCTTC
.	.	TRBJ2-7	13	TRBV12-3/TRBV12-4	CASSLIGGDEQYF	TGTGCCAGCAGTTTGATTGGCGGAGACGAGCAGTACTTC
.	.	TRBJ1-6	12	TRBV6-5	CASRVTNSPLHF	TGTGCCAGCAGGGTAACAAATTCACCCCTCCACTTT
.	.	TRBJ1-3	15	TRBV6-1	CASSEGGGLGNTIYF	TGTGCCAGCAGTGAGGGTGGGGGTTTAGGAAACACCATATATTTT
.	.	TRBJ2-7	15	TRBV7-6	CASSLAAEGGYEQYF	TGTGCCAGCAGCTTAGCGGCGGAGGGGGGATACGAGCAGTACTTC
.	.	TRBJ1-2	11	TRBV12-3/TRBV12-4	CASSVLGGYTF	TGTGCCAGCAGCGTGCTAGGGGGCTACACCTTC
.	.	TRBJ2-7	14	TRBV6-5	CASSYPQSSYEQYF	TGTGCCAGCAGTTACCCACAGAGCTCCTACGAGCAGTACTTC
.	.	TRBJ1-1	13	TRBV12-3/TRBV12-4	CASSLVVGGRAFF	TGTGCCAGCAGTTTAGTAGTTGGGGGAAGGGCTTTCTTT
.	.	TRBJ2-1	14	TRBV27	CASSLEGGYNEQFF	TGTGCCAGCAGTTTAGAGGGGGGTTACAATGAGCAGTTCTTC
.	TRBD1	TRBJ2-7	13	TRBV28	CASSLPQGNEQYF	TGTGCCAGCAGTTTGCCACAGGGGAACGAGCAGTACTTC
.	.	TRBJ1-2	13	TRBV11-1	CASRATGSYGYTF	TGTGCCAGCAGGGCGACGGGAAGCTATGGCTACACCTTC
few	TRBD1	TRBJ2-1	15	TRBV5-4	CASSSTGDSYNEQFF	TGTGCCAGCAGCTCTACAGGGGACTCCTACAATGAGCAGTTCTTC
.	TRBD2	TRBJ2-1	16	TRBV6-6	CASSVSSGGAYNEQFF	TGTGCCAGCAGTGTTTCTAGCGGGGGGGCCTACAATGAGCAGTTCTTC
.	TRBD1	TRBJ1-6	15	TRBV7-9	CASSPSGTENSPLHF	TGTGCCAGCAGCCCCTCCGGGACAGAAAATTCACCCCTCCACTTT
.	.	TRBJ2-3	15	TRBV18	CASSPRTRSGDTQYF	TGTGCCAGCTCACCAAGGACCAGGTCAGGAGATACGCAGTATTTT
.	.	TRBJ1-5	14	TRBV4-2	CASSQPGGDQPQHF	TGTGCCAGCAGCCAGCCGGGAGGCGATCAGCCCCAGCATTTT
.	.	TRBJ2-5	15	TRBV27	CASSLGSEPRETQYF	TGTGCCAGCAGTCTCGGGTCAGAGCCGAGGGAGACCCAGTACTTC
.	.	TRBJ2-4	14	TRBV6-1	CASSEGGAKNIQYF	TGTGCCAGCAGTGAAGGGGGAGCCAAAAACATTCAGTACTTC
.	TRBD1	TRBJ1-5	15	TRBV18	CASSPFTGASQPQHF	TGTGCCAGCTCACCATTTACAGGGGCTAGTCAGCCCCAGCATTTT
.	TRBD1	TRBJ1-6	17	TRBV25-1	CASSHRDRVSYNSPLHF	TGTGCCAGCAGTCACCGGGACAGAGTCTCCTATAATTCACCCCTCCACTTT
.	.	TRBJ2-5	14	TRBV5-4	CASSLADRKETQYF	TGTGCCAGCAGCTTGGCCGACAGGAAAGAGACCCAGTACTTC
.	.	TRBJ1-6	14	TRBV5-1	CASTPGTLDSPLHF	TGCGCCAGCACCCCCGGGACTTTGGATTCACCCCTCCACTTT
.	.	TRBJ2-7	14	TRBV18	CASSPTRDTLEQYF	TGTGCCAGCTCACCAACCCGGGACACCCTGGAGCAGTACTTC
.	.	TRBJ1-1	15	TRBV6-4	CASSARLGQNTEAFF	TGTGCCAGCAGCGCGAGACTGGGACAGAACACTGAAGCTTTCTTT